In its sample, the clone carrying this TCR beta chain was seen a few times. The entry originates in a study of long-term antiretroviral therapy in people with HIV. The authors ran the immunoSEQ assay, v3.0, at survey level. Each sample aimed for about 35,000-50,000 sequenced T-cell genomes. TCRdb's table, derived via immunoSEQ multiplex PCR, lists solely in-frame clones and lacks some. The table lists approximately 13,000 clones, 77% of them singletons, with around 18% in the top ten. Trimming removed 0 bases at V and 10 bases at J, with 22 bases between. The CDR3 is 16 amino acids. The germline CDR1 and CDR2 sequences are SGHRS and YFSETQ. Every one of the donors gave at least one pre-ART PBMC sample and at least two post-ART PBMC samples. Participants living with HIV all received treatment in the United States.

The sequencing here drew on unsorted PBMCs, taken 1.3 years before starting antiretroviral therapy. The V call is TRBV5-1, the J call TRBJ1-1, with D possibly being TRBD1 (6 bases). This sequence was found in a man aged 35 to 55 with HIV. In DNA form, the CDR3 reads TGCGCCAGCAGCTTGGCCCCTGCGGAGAGGGGGAGGAGAGCTTTCTTT. This codes for CASSLAPAERGRRAFF.